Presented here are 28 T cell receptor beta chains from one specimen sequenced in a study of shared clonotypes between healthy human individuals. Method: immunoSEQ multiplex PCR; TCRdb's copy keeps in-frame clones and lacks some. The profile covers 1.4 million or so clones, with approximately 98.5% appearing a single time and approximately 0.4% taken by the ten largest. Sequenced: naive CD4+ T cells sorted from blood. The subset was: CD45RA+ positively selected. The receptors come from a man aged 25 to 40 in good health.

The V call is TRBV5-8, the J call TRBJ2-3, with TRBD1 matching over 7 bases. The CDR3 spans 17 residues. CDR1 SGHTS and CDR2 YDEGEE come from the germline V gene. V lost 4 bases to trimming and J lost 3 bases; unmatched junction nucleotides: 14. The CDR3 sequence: CASSALGRGRGTDTQYF. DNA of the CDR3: TGTGCCAGCAGCGCTTTGGGAAGGGGGCGTGGGACAGATACGCAGTATTTT.

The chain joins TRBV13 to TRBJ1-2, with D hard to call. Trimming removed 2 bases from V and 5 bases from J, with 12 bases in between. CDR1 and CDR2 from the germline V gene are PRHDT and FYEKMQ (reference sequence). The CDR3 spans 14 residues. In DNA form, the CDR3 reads TGTGCCAGCAGCTTATTCGGCCAGCCGTATGGCTACACCTTC. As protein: CASSLFGQPYGYTF.

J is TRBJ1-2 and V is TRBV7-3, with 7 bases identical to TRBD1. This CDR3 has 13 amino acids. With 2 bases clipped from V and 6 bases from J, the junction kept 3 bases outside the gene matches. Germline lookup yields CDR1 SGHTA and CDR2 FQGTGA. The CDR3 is CASSLAGGNGYTF. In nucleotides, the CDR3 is TGTGCCAGCAGCTTAGCAGGGGGGAATGGCTACACCTTC. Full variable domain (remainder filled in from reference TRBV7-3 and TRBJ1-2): GAGVSQTPSNKVTEKGKYVELRCDPISGHTALYWYRQSLGQGPEFLIYFQGTGAADDSGLPNDRFFAVRPEGSVSTLKIQRTERGDSAVYLCASSLAGGNGYTFGSGTRLTVV.

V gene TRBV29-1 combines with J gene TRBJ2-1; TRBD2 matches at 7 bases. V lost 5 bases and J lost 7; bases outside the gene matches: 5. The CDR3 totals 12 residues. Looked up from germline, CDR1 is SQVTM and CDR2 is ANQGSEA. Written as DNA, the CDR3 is TGCAGCGTTAAAGCGGGACCGAATGAGCAGTTCTTC. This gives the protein CSVKAGPNEQFF.

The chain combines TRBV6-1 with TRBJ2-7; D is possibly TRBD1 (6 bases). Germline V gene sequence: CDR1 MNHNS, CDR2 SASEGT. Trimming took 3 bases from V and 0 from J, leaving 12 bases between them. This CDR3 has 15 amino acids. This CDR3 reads CASSDRGAPSYEQYF. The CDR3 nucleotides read TGTGCCAGCAGTGACAGGGGAGCCCCCTCCTACGAGCAGTACTTC.

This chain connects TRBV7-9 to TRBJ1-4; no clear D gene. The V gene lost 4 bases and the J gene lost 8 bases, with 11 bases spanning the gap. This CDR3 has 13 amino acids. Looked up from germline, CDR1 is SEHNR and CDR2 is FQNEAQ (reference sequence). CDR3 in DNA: TGTGCCAGCAGCTCTGTAGTGGGGGAAAAACTGTTTTTT. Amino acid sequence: CASSSVVGEKLFF.

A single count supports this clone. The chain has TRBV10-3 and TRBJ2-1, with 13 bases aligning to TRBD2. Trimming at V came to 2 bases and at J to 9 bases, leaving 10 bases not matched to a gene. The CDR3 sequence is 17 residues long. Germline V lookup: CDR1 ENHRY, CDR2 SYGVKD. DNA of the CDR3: TGTGCCATCAGTGAGATAACTGGACTAGCGGGAGTAGGTGAGCAGTTCTTC. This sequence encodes CAISEITGLAGVGEQFF.

The CDR3 DNA reads as TGTGCCAGTAGTTCTTTGACAGTTAGCAATCAGCCCCAGCATTTT. It encodes CASSSLTVSNQPQHF. The rearrangement joins TRBV19 to TRBJ1-5; TRBD1 might be the D (5 bases). The CDR3 runs to 15 residues. The germline V and J ends were trimmed by 5 bases and 0 bases, with 11 bases remaining between them. The germline CDR1 and CDR2 sequences are LNHDA and SQIVND (reference sequence).

The CDR3 reads CASSLLGGSTDTQYF. The CDR3 nucleotides are TGTGCCAGCAGCTTACTTGGTGGGAGCACAGATACGCAGTATTTT. This chain links TRBV7-3 with TRBJ2-3; D unresolved. Trimming left V 2 bases short and J 0 bases short, with 9 bases between. The CDR3 spans 15 residues. CDR1 is SGHTA, CDR2 FQGTGA, per germline.

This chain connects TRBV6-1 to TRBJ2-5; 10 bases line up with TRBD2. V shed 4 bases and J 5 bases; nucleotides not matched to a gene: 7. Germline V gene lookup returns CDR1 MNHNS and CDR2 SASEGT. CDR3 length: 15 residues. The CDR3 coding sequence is TGTGCCAGCAGTGCCCTTAGCGGGAGGCGTGAGACCCAGTACTTC. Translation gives CASSALSGRRETQYF.

CDR3 DNA sequence: TGTGCCAGCAGTCCCGAGGGAGGTGGGACCCAGTACTTC. Its protein product is CASSPEGGGTQYF. The V call is TRBV6-5, the J call TRBJ2-5; the D gene is possibly TRBD2 (6 bases). Trimming left V 5 bases short and J 7 bases short, with 14 bases between. The CDR3 has 13 residues. Germline values: CDR1 MNHEY, CDR2 SVGAGI.

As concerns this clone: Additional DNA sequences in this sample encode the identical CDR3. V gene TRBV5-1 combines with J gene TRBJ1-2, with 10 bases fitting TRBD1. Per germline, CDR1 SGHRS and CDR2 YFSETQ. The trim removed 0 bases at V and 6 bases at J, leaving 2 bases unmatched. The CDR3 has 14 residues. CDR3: CASSLVDRGHGYTF. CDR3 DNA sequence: TGCGCCAGCAGCTTGGTTGACAGGGGGCATGGCTACACCTTC.

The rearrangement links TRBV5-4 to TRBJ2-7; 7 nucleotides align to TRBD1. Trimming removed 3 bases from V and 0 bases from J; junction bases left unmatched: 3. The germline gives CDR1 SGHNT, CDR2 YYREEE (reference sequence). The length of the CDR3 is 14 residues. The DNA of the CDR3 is TGTGCCAGCAGCTCAAGACAGGGCTCCTACGAGCAGTACTTC. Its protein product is CASSSRQGSYEQYF.

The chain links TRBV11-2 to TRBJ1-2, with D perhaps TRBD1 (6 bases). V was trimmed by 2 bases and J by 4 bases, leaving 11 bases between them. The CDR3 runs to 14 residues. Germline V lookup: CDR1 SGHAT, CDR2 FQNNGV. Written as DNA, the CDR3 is TGTGCCAGCAGCTTACCCAGGGGACCCTATGGCTACACCTTC. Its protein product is CASSLPRGPYGYTF.

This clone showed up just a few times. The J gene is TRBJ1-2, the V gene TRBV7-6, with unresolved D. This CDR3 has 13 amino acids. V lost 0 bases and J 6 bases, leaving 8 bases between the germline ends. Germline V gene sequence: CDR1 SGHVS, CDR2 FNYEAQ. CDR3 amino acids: CASSLAGENGYTF. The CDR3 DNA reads TGTGCCAGCAGCTTAGCAGGAGAAAATGGCTACACCTTC.

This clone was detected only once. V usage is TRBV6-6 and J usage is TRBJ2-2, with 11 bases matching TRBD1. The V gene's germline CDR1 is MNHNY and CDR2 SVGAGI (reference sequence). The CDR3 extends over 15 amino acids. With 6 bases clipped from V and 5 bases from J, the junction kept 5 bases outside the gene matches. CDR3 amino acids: CASSRGTGGTGELFF. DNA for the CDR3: TGTGCCAGCAGCCGCGGGACAGGGGGGACCGGGGAGCTGTTTTTT.

The CDR3: CASSPLTFAGDTEAFF. The CDR3 DNA follows: TGTGCCAGCTCACCATTAACCTTCGCCGGGGACACTGAAGCTTTCTTT. The rearrangement uses TRBV18 and TRBJ1-1; D not certain. CDR1 KGHSH and CDR2 LQKENI come from the germline V gene. Trimming removed 2 bases from V and 3 bases from J, with 16 bases in between. This CDR3 region has 16 residues.

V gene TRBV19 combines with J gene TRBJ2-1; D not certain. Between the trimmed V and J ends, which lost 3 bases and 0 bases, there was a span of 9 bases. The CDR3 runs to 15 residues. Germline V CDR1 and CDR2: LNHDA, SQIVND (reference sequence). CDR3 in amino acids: CASSIGPRSYNEQFF. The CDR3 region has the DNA TGTGCCAGTAGTATTGGACCCCGCTCCTACAATGAGCAGTTCTTC. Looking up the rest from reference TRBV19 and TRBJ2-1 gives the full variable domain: DGGITQSPKYLFRKEGQNVTLSCEQNLNHDAMYWYRQDPGQGLRLIYYSQIVNDFQKGDIAEGYSVSREKKESFPLTVTSAQKNPTAFYLCASSIGPRSYNEQFFGPGTRLTVL.

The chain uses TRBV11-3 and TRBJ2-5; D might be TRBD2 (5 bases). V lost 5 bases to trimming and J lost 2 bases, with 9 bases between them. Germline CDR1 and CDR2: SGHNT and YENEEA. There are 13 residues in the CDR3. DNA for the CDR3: TGTGCCAGCAGCCCTGGACTGCAAGAGACCCAGTACTTC. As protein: CASSPGLQETQYF.

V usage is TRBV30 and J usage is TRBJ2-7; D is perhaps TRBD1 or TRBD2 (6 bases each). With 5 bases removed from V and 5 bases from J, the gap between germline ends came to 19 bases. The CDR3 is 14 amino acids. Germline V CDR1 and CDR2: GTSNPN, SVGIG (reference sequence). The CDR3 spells CAWGFGGRAHEQYF. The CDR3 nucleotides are TGTGCCTGGGGATTTGGGGGGCGGGCCCACGAGCAGTACTTC.

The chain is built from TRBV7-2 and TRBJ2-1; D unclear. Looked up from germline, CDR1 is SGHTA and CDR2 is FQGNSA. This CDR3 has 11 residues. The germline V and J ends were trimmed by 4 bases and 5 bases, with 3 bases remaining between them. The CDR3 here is CASSYHNEQFF. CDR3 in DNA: TGTGCCAGCAGCTACCACAATGAGCAGTTCTTC. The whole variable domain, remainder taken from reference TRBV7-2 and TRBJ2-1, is GAGVSQSPSNKVTEKGKDVELRCDPISGHTALYWYRQSLGQGLEFLIYFQGNSAPDKSGLPSDRFSAERTGGSVSTLTIQRTQQEDSAVYLCASSYHNEQFFGPGTRLTVL.

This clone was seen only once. CDR3 DNA sequence: TGTGCCAGCAGGCGACAGGGTGGTGGCTACACCTTC. Its translation is CASRRQGGGYTF. The chain links TRBV6-5 to TRBJ1-2; 7 bases match TRBD1. Trimming cost V 6 bases and J 7 bases; bases outside gene matches: 5. Germline V gene data show CDR1 as MNHEY and CDR2 as SVGAGI. CDR3 length equals 12 residues.

CDR3 region: CASSLWGQKNTGELFF. The CDR3 DNA reads as TGTGCCAGCAGTTTATGGGGACAGAAGAACACCGGGGAGCTGTTTTTT. V usage is TRBV27 and J usage is TRBJ2-2, with 7 bases identical to TRBD1. CDR3 length: 16 amino acids. The trim removed 1 base at V and 1 base at J, leaving 3 bases unmatched. Germline V gene lookup returns CDR1 MNHEY and CDR2 SMNVEV (reference sequence).

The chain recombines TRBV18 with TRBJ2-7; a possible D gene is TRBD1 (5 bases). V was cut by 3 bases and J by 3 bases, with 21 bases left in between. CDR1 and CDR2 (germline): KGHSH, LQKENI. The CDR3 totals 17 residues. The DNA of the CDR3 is TGTGCCAGCTCACCGGTCCCTCCACAGGCCCTTGTCTACGAGCAGTACTTC. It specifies CASSPVPPQALVYEQYF.

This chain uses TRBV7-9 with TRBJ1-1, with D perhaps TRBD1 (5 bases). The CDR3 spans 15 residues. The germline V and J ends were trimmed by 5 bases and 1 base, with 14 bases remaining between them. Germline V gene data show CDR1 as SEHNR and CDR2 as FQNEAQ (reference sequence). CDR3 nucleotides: TGTGCCAGCAGCGTTAGGGGTTCACAGAACACTGAAGCTTTCTTT. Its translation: CASSVRGSQNTEAFF.

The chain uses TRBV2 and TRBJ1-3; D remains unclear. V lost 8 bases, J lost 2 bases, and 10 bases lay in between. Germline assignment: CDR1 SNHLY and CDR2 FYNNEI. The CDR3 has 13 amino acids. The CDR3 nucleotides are TGTGCCAGCGGCAGAACGGCTGGAAACACCATATATTTT. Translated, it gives CASGRTAGNTIYF.

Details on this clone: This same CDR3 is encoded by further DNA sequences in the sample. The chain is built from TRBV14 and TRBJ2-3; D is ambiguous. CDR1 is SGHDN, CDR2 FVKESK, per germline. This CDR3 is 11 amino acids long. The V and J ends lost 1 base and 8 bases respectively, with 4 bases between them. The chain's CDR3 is CASSQGGTQYF. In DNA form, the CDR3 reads TGTGCCAGCAGCCAAGGGGGTACGCAGTATTTT.

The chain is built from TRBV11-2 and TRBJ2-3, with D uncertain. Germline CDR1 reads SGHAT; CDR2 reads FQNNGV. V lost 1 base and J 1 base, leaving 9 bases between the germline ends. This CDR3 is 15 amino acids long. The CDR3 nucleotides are TGTGCCAGCAGCTTAGGGGTGGGCGGCACAGATACGCAGTATTTT. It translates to CASSLGVGGTDTQYF.